Each of the 13 T cell receptor beta chains below was sequenced from the same sample in a study of human T cells and chemical hapten exposure. Each CDR3 protein gets one entry after TCRdb re-called the RACE reads with MiXCR. The sample includes under 95,000 distinct CDR3 sequences, over 6.5% of them seen just once. Time point: pre-sensitization, week 0. Treatment specified: therapeutic diphenylcyclopropenone sensitization with weekly scalp DPC. The sample was whole blood, taken in connection with sensitization to the hapten diphenylcyclopropenone (DPC). Receptor source: a middle-aged man with alopecia areata. Some clones in this sample may be carry-over from other donors' samples.

V and J are TRBV6-2 or TRBV6-3 and TRBJ1-1; unclear D gene. The CDR3 runs to 14 residues. The V end was cut by 5 bases, the J end by 1 base, with 11 bases between. Germline V gives CDR1 MNHEY, CDR2 SVGEGT. CDR3 DNA sequence: TGTGCCAGCAGTCAAGCGGTTGGGAACACTGAAGCTTTCTTT. Its translation is CASSQAVGNTEAFF.

At least ten counts were recorded for this clonotype. The CDR3 is CASSRRAGGLTDTQYF. CDR3 bases: TGTGCCAGCAGTAGGAGGGCGGGAGGCCTCACAGATACGCAGTATTTT. The V gene is TRBV27, the J gene TRBJ2-3, with 8 bases fitting TRBD2. The CDR3 has 16 residues. Germline assignment: CDR1 MNHEY and CDR2 SMNVEV (reference sequence). J lost 2 bases, V lost 5 bases, and 9 bases had no gene match.

This clonotype was observed a few times. The CDR3 protein is CASSAHLEAFF. In nucleotides, the CDR3 is TGTGCCAGCAGCGCTCACCTTGAAGCTTTCTTT. The genes are TRBV11-1 and TRBJ1-1; no clear D. The CDR3 runs to 11 residues. V was pared by 5 bases and J by 7 bases, with 8 bases between. The germline gives CDR1 SGHAT, CDR2 FQDESV (reference sequence).

To note about this clonotype: This could be a read error, since a much larger clone is one nucleotide away. The chain combines TRBV7-2 with TRBJ1-5, with D possibly matching TRBD1 (6 bases). The germline CDR1 and CDR2 sequences are SGHTA and FQGNSA. Trimming removed 2 bases at V and 5 bases at J, with 16 bases between. The CDR3 is made up of 16 amino acids. The CDR3 region is CASSLQVDRRHQPQHF. The CDR3 bases are TGTGCCAGCAGCTTACAGGTTGACAGGAGGCATCAGCCCCAGCATTTT.

This clonotype was seen at least ten times. The chain uses TRBV7-2 and TRBJ2-4; D may match TRBD1 or TRBD2 (6 bases each). Trimming cost V 5 bases and J 8 bases, with 19 bases left between them. This CDR3 spans 15 amino acids. CDR1 and CDR2 (germline): SGHTA, FQGNSA. The CDR3, as DNA: TGTGCCAGCAGCCCCCGGGGGCCCAGGGCGGACATTCAGTACTTC. As protein: CASSPRGPRADIQYF.

This clonotype was counted many times. The chain combines TRBV10-3 with TRBJ2-1, with D possibly matching TRBD1 (6 bases). Germline CDR1 and CDR2: ENHRY and SYGVKD. V was clipped by 4 bases and J by 2 bases, with 12 bases between them. The CDR3 is 15 residues long. In DNA form, the CDR3 reads TGTGCCATCAGTGCCCCAGGGGTCCCCTACAATGAGCAGTTCTTC. This sequence encodes CAISAPGVPYNEQFF.

This clonotype was seen at least ten times. This chain connects TRBV13 to TRBJ1-1, with D unclear. CDR1 and CDR2 from the germline V gene are PRHDT and FYEKMQ (reference sequence). V lost 7 bases and J lost 0, with 12 bases in between. This CDR3 comprises 14 residues. The chain's CDR3 is CASNLGFMNTEAFF. The CDR3 DNA reads as TGTGCCAGCAACCTAGGCTTTATGAACACTGAAGCTTTCTTT. Full variable domain (remainder filled in from reference TRBV13 and TRBJ1-1): AAGVIQSPRHLIKEKRETATLKCYPIPRHDTVYWYQQGPGQDPQFLISFYEKMQSDKGSIPDRFSAQQFSDYHSELNMSSLELGDSALYFCASNLGFMNTEAFFGQGTRLTVV.

The table lists this clonotype with many counts. V is TRBV6-5 and J is TRBJ1-4; D call uncertain. Germline CDR1 is MNHEY and CDR2 is SVGAGI. The CDR3 extends over 16 amino acids. V dropped 2 bases and J dropped 5 bases, with 15 bases sitting between them. In DNA form, the CDR3 reads TGTGCCAGCAGTTACCGGAAATCGGCAGGAAATGAAAAACTGTTTTTT. Its translation is CASSYRKSAGNEKLFF.

In this sample, this clonotype turned up many times. The chain couples TRBV18 to TRBJ2-3; tentative D call: TRBD1 (5 bases). This CDR3 is 15 amino acids long. The germline gives CDR1 KGHSH, CDR2 LQKENI. V gave up 1 base and J gave up 3 bases, with 11 bases separating them. In DNA, the CDR3 is TGTGCCAGCTCACCACGGGAAGGGGTGACAGATACGCAGTATTTT. Amino acids: CASSPREGVTDTQYF.

Many counts were recorded for this clonotype. V and J are TRBV6-2 or TRBV6-3 and TRBJ1-2, with 9 bases lining up with TRBD1. Germline-derived CDR1 and CDR2 are MNHEY and SVGEGT. V lost 5 bases, J lost 1 base, and 11 bases stayed unmatched. The CDR3 runs 17 residues. The CDR3 region is CASSQGTGRPHNYGYTF. The DNA for the CDR3 is TGTGCCAGCAGTCAAGGGACAGGGAGGCCGCATAACTATGGCTACACCTTC.

A few counts support this clonotype. V and J are TRBV6-2 or TRBV6-3 and TRBJ2-7; 11 bases align to TRBD1. CDR3 length: 16 amino acids. CDR1 is MNHEY, CDR2 SVGEGT, per germline. V trimming: 5 bases; J trimming: 2 bases; junction bases outside the gene matches: 8. The CDR3 region has the DNA TGTGCCAGCAGTCGTGGGACAGGGGGTATCCCCTACGAGCAGTACGTC. Translation gives CASSRGTGGIPYEQYV.

This clonotype was picked up many times. The V and J genes are TRBV10-3 and TRBJ2-1; 11 nucleotides line up with TRBD2. CDR1 is ENHRY, CDR2 SYGVKD, per germline. V lost 11 bases, J lost 4 bases, and 7 bases stayed unmatched. This CDR3 has 14 amino acids. The CDR3 DNA sequence: TGTGCCTCCTCCGGGACTAGCGGTTACAATGAGCAGTTCTTC. It specifies CASSGTSGYNEQFF.

This clonotype was picked up many times. The V call is TRBV30, the J call TRBJ2-3; D is unresolved. The V and J ends lost 7 bases and 5 bases respectively, with 13 bases between them. This CDR3 spans 12 amino acids. Germline CDR1 and CDR2: GTSNPN and SVGIG (reference sequence). This chain's CDR3 is CASRLDGDTQYF. DNA of the CDR3: TGTGCCTCTCGATTGGACGGAGATACGCAGTATTTT.